Below are 8 T cell receptor beta chains sequenced from a single sample in a study of blood T cells in healthy people across ages. A sample-barcoded 5' primer and a J-beta primer mix were used in a second PCR of about 7 to 12 cycles. MiXCR, applied by TCRdb to the 5' RACE reads, yields one record per CDR3 protein. The sample shows around 1,800,000 distinct CDR3 sequences, about two fifths of them seen only once. The material sequenced was blood. The receptors here all came from a human donor in good health.

V and J are TRBV20-1 and TRBJ2-4; D tentatively reads TRBD1 or TRBD2 (6 bases each). The J call may be incorrect, as the DNA end agrees better with TRBJ2-7. In germline, CDR1 is DFQATT, CDR2 SNEGSKA (reference sequence). This CDR3 comprises 12 residues. This CDR3 is CSAHRDWGEQYF. The DNA for the CDR3 is TGCAGTGCTCACAGGGACTGGGGCGAGCAGTACTTC.

This chain joins TRBV7-2 and TRBJ2-7; tentative D call: TRBD1 (6 bases). The CDR3 is 14 amino acids. V lost 1 base and J lost 9, with 16 bases in between. Per germline, CDR1 SGHTA and CDR2 FQGNSA. The CDR3 region is CASSLVGGGQVQYF. In DNA, the CDR3 is TGTGCCAGCAGCTTAGTTGGGGGCGGGCAGGTGCAGTACTTC.

J is TRBJ2-1 and V is TRBV9; D possibly corresponds to TRBD2 (6 bases). Germline V lookup: CDR1 SGDLS, CDR2 YYNGEE. This CDR3 is 17 amino acids long. The V end was cut by 3 bases, the J end by 0 bases, with 16 bases between. CDR3 amino acids: CASSGLVMSSSYNEQFF. Written as DNA, the CDR3 is TGTGCCAGCAGCGGACTAGTTATGTCGAGCTCCTACAATGAGCAGTTCTTC.

V gene TRBV25-1 combines with J gene TRBJ2-3; D is possibly TRBD1 (6 bases). The CDR3 runs 14 residues. The germline V gene has CDR1 MGHDK and CDR2 SYGVNS. The V end lost 1 base, the J end lost 5 bases, and 10 bases lay between the germline ends. CDR3 amino acids: CASSEFQGRDTQYF. The CDR3 nucleotides are TGTGCCAGCAGTGAATTTCAGGGGAGAGATACGCAGTATTTT.

The rearrangement links TRBV5-1 to TRBJ1-2; D call uncertain. V lost 0 bases to trimming and J lost 2 bases, with 14 bases between them. Germline CDR1 is SGHRS and CDR2 is YFSETQ. The CDR3 runs to 16 residues. The CDR3 DNA sequence: TGCGCCAGCAGCTTGGGGTTAGGCACACGGAACTATGGCTACACCTTC. Residues: CASSLGLGTRNYGYTF.

This chain joins TRBV7-9 and TRBJ1-4; D is possibly TRBD1 (5 bases). CDR1 is SEHNR and CDR2 is FQNEAQ in the germline V gene (reference sequence). Trimming took 1 base from V and 5 from J, leaving 11 bases between them. CDR3 length: 15 residues. The CDR3 loop is CASSLGRGENEKLFF. The CDR3 coding sequence is TGTGCCAGCAGCTTAGGTCGGGGGGAGAATGAAAAACTGTTTTTT.

This clonotype occurred a few times. It may be a read error: a sequence one base away is much more abundant. CDR3 nucleotides: TGTGCCAGCAGTGCGGGACAGGGCGGTAATCCACCCCTCCACTTT. It encodes CASSAGQGGNPPLHF. The chain combines TRBV5-8 with TRBJ1-6, with TRBD1 matching 9 bases. In germline, CDR1 is SGHTS, CDR2 YDEGEE. This CDR3 comprises 15 residues. Filled out from reference TRBV5-8 and TRBJ1-6, the complete variable domain reads EAGVTQSPTHLIKTRGQQATLRCSPISGHTSVYWYQQALGLGLQFLLWYDEGEERNRGNFPPRFSGRQFPNYSSELNVNALELEDSALYLCASSAGQGGNPPLHFGNGTRLTVT.

This clonotype was detected only a few times. V gene TRBV20-1 combines with J gene TRBJ1-2; D remains unclear. The germline gives CDR1 DFQATT, CDR2 SNEGSKA (reference sequence). The V end was cut by 5 bases, the J end by 8 bases, with 15 bases between. The CDR3 sequence is 12 residues long. The CDR3: CSAPTTRGGYTF. The CDR3 nucleotides are TGCAGTGCTCCCACCACCCGGGGAGGCTACACCTTC.